This record concerns one TCR beta chain sequence. The sample comes from a study of blood T cell repertoires in COVID-19. About the study: COVID-19 samples collected from the United States, Italy and Spain covered acute and convalescent phases.

Source study methods: Reference gene primer amplification gave estimated nucleated cell counts. Repertoires were generated with immunoSEQ multiplex PCR, while TCRdb's copy carries only in-frame clones and drops some. V and J calls plus clone size are reproduced from that table; the DNA served to infer D and trimming. The sample yields tens of thousands of clones, 75% to 90% seen once. This CDR3 is 16 amino acids long. The junction had 10 bases not matched to a gene; V was cut back by 5 bases and J by 2 bases. Per the germline V gene, CDR1 is MNHEY and CDR2 is SVGEGT. This sequence joins TRBV6-2 or TRBV6-3 and TRBJ2-7; 9 positions agree with TRBD2. Sequencing was carried out using peripheral blood. This clonotype originated in a human donor in a cohort sampled during active COVID-19. CDR3 DNA sequence: TGTGCCAGCAGTCACGGGGGCGGGAGGGCCCCCTACGAGCAGTACTTC. As protein: CASSHGGGRAPYEQYF.